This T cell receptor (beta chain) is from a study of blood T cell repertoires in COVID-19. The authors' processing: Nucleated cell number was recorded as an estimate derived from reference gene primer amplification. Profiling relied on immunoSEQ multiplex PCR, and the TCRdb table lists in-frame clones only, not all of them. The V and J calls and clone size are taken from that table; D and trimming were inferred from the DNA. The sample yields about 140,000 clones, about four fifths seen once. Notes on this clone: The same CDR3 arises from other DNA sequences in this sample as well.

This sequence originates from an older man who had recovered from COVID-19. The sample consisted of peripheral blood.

CDR3: CASSPGLAGGYEQYF. The CDR3 coding sequence is TGTGCCAGTAGTCCGGGACTAGCGGGAGGCTACGAGCAGTACTTC. The rearrangement links TRBV19 to TRBJ2-7; TRBD2 agrees at 15 bases. The CDR3 length is 15 residues. J was trimmed by 3 bases and V by 5 bases; bases with no gene match: 2. The V gene's germline CDR1 is LNHDA and CDR2 SQIVND (reference sequence).